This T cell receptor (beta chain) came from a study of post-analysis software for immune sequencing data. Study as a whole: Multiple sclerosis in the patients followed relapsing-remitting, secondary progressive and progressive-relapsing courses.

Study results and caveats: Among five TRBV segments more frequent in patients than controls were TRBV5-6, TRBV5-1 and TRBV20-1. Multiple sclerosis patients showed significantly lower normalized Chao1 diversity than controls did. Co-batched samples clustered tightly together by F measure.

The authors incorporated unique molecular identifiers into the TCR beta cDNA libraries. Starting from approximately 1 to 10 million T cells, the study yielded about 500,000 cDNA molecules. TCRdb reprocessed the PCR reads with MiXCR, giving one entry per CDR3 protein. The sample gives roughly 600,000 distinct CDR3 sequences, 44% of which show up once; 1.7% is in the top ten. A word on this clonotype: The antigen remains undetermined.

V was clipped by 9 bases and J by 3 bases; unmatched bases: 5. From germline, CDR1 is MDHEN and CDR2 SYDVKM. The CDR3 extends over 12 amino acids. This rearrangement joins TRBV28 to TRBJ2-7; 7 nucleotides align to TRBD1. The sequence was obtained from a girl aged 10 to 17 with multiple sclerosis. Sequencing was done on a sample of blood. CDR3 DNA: TGTGCCAGTGCGACAGGGATCTACGAGCAGTACTTC. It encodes CASATGIYEQYF.